The 28 T cell receptor beta chains below come from one sample, sequenced in a study of tumour-infiltrating T cells in Burkitt lymphoma. Sequencing used immunoSEQ multiplex PCR; TCRdb keeps in-frame clones, though not all of them. The table has 13,000 or so clones, over 75% seen once. What was sequenced was tumor tissue. The receptor source for this set is a human donor with diffuse large B-cell lymphoma.

The V and J genes are TRBV5-1 and TRBJ2-2, with TRBD2 matching 10 bases. Germline lookup yields CDR1 SGHRS and CDR2 YFSETQ. The CDR3 consists of 17 residues. The J segment lost 6 bases and the V segment lost 0 bases, leaving 8 bases of the junction unmatched. The CDR3 DNA is TGCGCCAGCAGCTTGGCCGGGGCTAGCGGGAGCGCCGGGGAGCTGTTTTTT. Amino acid sequence: CASSLAGASGSAGELFF.

The chain links TRBV12-5 to TRBJ1-6, with TRBD1 identical over 11 bases. The CDR3 covers 15 residues. The germline gives CDR1 LGHNT, CDR2 FRNRAP. V lost 5 bases to trimming and J lost 8 bases; unmatched junction nucleotides: 5. CDR3 protein: CASGSGQGAYSPLHF. The CDR3 DNA follows: TGTGCTAGTGGTAGTGGACAGGGGGCATATTCACCCCTCCACTTT. Complete variable domain (other parts from reference TRBV12-5 and TRBJ1-6): DARVTQTPRHKVTEMGQEVTMRCQPILGHNTVFWYRQTMMQGLELLAYFRNRAPLDDSGMPKDRFSAEMPDATLATLKIQPSEPRDSAVYFCASGSGQGAYSPLHFGNGTRLTVT.

Note on this clone: Relative to the germline gene, one junction end is altered; a read error may explain this. The chain has TRBV2 and TRBJ2-2; D is ambiguous. The CDR3 loop spans 15 amino acids. CDR1 SNHLY and CDR2 FYNNEI come from the germline V gene. CDR3 nucleotide sequence: TGTGCGAGCAGTCGCGAAGTCCCGTACACCGGGGAGCTGTTTTTT. The encoded protein is CASSREVPYTGELFF.

The chain employs TRBV2 and TRBJ1-1; maybe TRBD1 (6 bases). The CDR3 consists of 12 residues. Looked up from germline, CDR1 is SNHLY and CDR2 is FYNNEI. Trimming took off 8 bases at V and 4 bases at J, with 11 bases between the two ends. CDR3 sequence: CASRTGSTEAFF. The CDR3 DNA reads TGTGCCAGCCGTACAGGGAGCACTGAAGCTTTCTTT.

The chain is built from TRBV27 and TRBJ2-3; D might be TRBD2 (6 bases). This CDR3 is built from 17 residues. CDR1 is MNHEY, CDR2 SMNVEV, per germline (reference sequence). V lost 10 bases to trimming and J lost 5 bases, with 28 bases between them. The CDR3: CATKGWGTLTPQDTQYF. CDR3 DNA sequence: TGTGCCACCAAGGGGTGGGGGACTCTCACACCACAAGATACGCAGTATTTT.

V usage is TRBV13 and J usage is TRBJ2-5; TRBD2 matches 12 bases. This CDR3 is built from 17 residues. V lost 0 bases, J lost 2 bases, and 4 bases stayed unmatched. Germline V gene data show CDR1 as PRHDT and CDR2 as FYEKMQ (reference sequence). CDR3 sequence reads: CASSLGFGLAGQETQYF. DNA of the CDR3: TGTGCCAGCAGCTTAGGATTCGGACTAGCGGGGCAAGAGACCCAGTACTTC.

V usage is TRBV5-8 and J usage is TRBJ1-2, with D uncertain. Germline loops: CDR1 SGHTS, CDR2 YDEGEE. V lost 2 bases to trimming and J lost 4 bases, with 0 bases between them. The CDR3 is 10 residues long. In DNA, the CDR3 is TGTGCCAGCAGCTTCTATGGCTACACCTTC. This translates into CASSFYGYTF.

The chain joins TRBV6-5 to TRBJ1-4, with 7 bases that match TRBD1. Germline V gene lookup returns CDR1 MNHEY and CDR2 SVGAGI. The CDR3 contains 15 residues. Germline trimming cut 2 bases from V and 0 bases from J; bases unmatched to any gene: 0. The CDR3 protein is CASSYDRATNEKLFF. The CDR3 DNA reads as TGTGCCAGCAGTTACGACAGGGCAACTAATGAAAAACTGTTTTTT.

The CDR3 protein is CASSQFTGQINEKLFF. The DNA for the CDR3 is TGTGCCAGCAGCCAATTCACGGGACAGATTAATGAAAAACTGTTTTTT. The J gene is TRBJ1-4, the V gene TRBV7-9; 7 nucleotides align to TRBD1. Per germline, CDR1 SEHNR and CDR2 FQNEAQ (reference sequence). V gave up 5 bases and J gave up 4 bases; unmatched junction bases: 10. This CDR3 spans 16 amino acids.

This clone appeared a single time. The chain couples TRBV7-2 to TRBJ2-1; TRBD2 is a possible D gene (6 bases). Between the trimmed V and J ends, which lost 5 bases and 4 bases, there was a span of 9 bases. The CDR3 sequence is 13 residues long. Per the germline V gene, CDR1 is SGHTA and CDR2 is FQGNSA. CDR3 region: CASSPGTYNEQFF. The DNA for the CDR3 is TGTGCCAGCAGCCCCGGGACTTACAATGAGCAGTTCTTC.

The chain has TRBV6-1 and TRBJ2-2, with a weak D call TRBD2 (5 bases). The CDR3 is 15 amino acids. The V and J ends lost 0 bases and 3 bases respectively, with 8 bases between them. The germline V gene has CDR1 MNHNS and CDR2 SASEGT. The CDR3 spells CASSEAPGYTGELFF. The CDR3 region has the DNA TGTGCCAGCAGTGAAGCGCCGGGGTACACCGGGGAGCTGTTTTTT.

The genes are TRBV9 and TRBJ1-3; no reliable D call. Germline CDR1 and CDR2: SGDLS and YYNGEE. The length of the CDR3 is 15 residues. V lost 0 bases to trimming and J lost 2 bases, with 9 bases between them. CDR3 region: CASSVEPLTGNTIYF. CDR3 nucleotide sequence: TGTGCCAGCAGCGTAGAACCCCTCACTGGAAACACCATATATTTT.

In its sample, this clone was seen once. V gene TRBV5-6 combines with J gene TRBJ2-5, with TRBD2 matching over 12 bases. V was clipped by 8 bases and J by 5 bases; unmatched bases: 10. Germline CDR1 and CDR2: SGHDT and YYEEEE. This CDR3 has 15 residues. The CDR3 DNA reads TGTGCCAGTTCCCCTAGCGGGAGGGCAGGTGAGACCCAGTACTTC. Its protein product is CASSPSGRAGETQYF.

The rearrangement uses TRBV11-2 and TRBJ1-6; D unclear. Trimming left V 1 base short and J 0 bases short, with 7 bases between. CDR1 is SGHAT, CDR2 FQNNGV, per germline. CDR3 length: 16 amino acids. CDR3 amino acids: CASSLVRSSYNSPLHF. The DNA for the CDR3 is TGTGCCAGCAGCTTAGTGCGGAGCTCCTATAATTCACCCCTCCACTTT.

The gene calls are TRBV6-6 and TRBJ1-1, with TRBD1 as a possible D gene (5 bases). In germline, CDR1 is MNHNY, CDR2 SVGAGI (reference sequence). V was shortened by 4 bases and J by 0 bases, with 15 bases between the two germline ends. The CDR3 contains 16 residues. The CDR3 reads CASSFGTLSMNTEAFF. The CDR3 DNA reads as TGTGCCAGCAGTTTTGGGACCCTAAGCATGAACACTGAAGCTTTCTTT.

This chain links TRBV27 with TRBJ2-1; maybe TRBD1 (5 bases). The CDR3 contains 15 residues. The V gene's germline CDR1 is MNHEY and CDR2 SMNVEV (reference sequence). V lost 6 bases to trimming and J lost 2 bases, with 14 bases between them. CDR3 amino acids: CASSGYDRAYNEQFF. CDR3 DNA: TGTGCCAGCAGCGGATACGACAGAGCCTACAATGAGCAGTTCTTC.

In this sample, this clone turned up a few times. The chain uses TRBV6-1 and TRBJ1-1, with 7 bases identical to TRBD1. After removal of 8 bases from V and 7 bases from J, the junction contained 10 bases not matched to a gene. The CDR3 runs to 13 residues. Germline CDR1 MNHNS, CDR2 SASEGT. The CDR3 loop reads CASDKANRGEAFF. The CDR3 nucleotides are TGTGCCAGCGACAAAGCCAACAGGGGTGAAGCTTTCTTT.

The chain has TRBV12-5 and TRBJ2-7; D possibly matches TRBD1 or TRBD2 (5 bases each). The length of the CDR3 is 13 residues. The V gene's germline CDR1 is LGHNT and CDR2 FRNRAP. The V end lost 6 bases, the J end lost 4 bases, and 13 bases lay between the germline ends. The CDR3 is CASGGAGNYEQYF. In DNA, the CDR3 is TGTGCTAGTGGCGGGGCAGGGAATTACGAGCAGTACTTC.

This clone appeared a few times. The chain carries TRBV6-1 and TRBJ2-5; D is undetermined. This CDR3 has 15 residues. V was shortened by 3 bases and J by 4 bases, with 15 bases between the two germline ends. Looked up from germline, CDR1 is MNHNS and CDR2 is SASEGT. This CDR3 reads CASSEKTNFLETQYF. The CDR3 nucleotides are TGTGCCAGCAGTGAGAAGACAAATTTTTTAGAGACCCAGTACTTC.

This chain joins TRBV11-2 and TRBJ2-7; D is possibly TRBD2 (5 bases). This CDR3 region has 16 residues. Germline V gives CDR1 SGHAT, CDR2 FQNNGV. V lost 5 bases to trimming and J lost 0 bases, with 17 bases between them. The CDR3 here is CASSHDGGQSSYEQYF. CDR3 in DNA: TGTGCCAGCAGCCATGACGGCGGGCAGAGCTCCTACGAGCAGTACTTC.

About this clone itself: This specimen includes other DNA sequences encoding the same CDR3. The V and J genes are TRBV9 and TRBJ1-1, with D uncertain. The length of the CDR3 is 13 residues. From germline, CDR1 is SGDLS and CDR2 YYNGEE. Trimming pared 0 bases from V and 2 bases from J, leaving 5 bases between. In DNA form, the CDR3 reads TGTGCCAGCAGCGTAGAGGGCAACACTGAAGCTTTCTTT. Translating it yields CASSVEGNTEAFF.

The chain recombines TRBV29-1 with TRBJ2-7; no firm D call. The CDR3 runs to 13 residues. CDR1 and CDR2 (germline): SQVTM, ANQGSEA. V was shortened by 6 bases and J by 3 bases, with 15 bases between the two germline ends. CDR3 sequence (DNA): TGCAGCGTCAAGGACGGGTGGAGCTACGAGCAGTACTTC. Translating gives CSVKDGWSYEQYF.

V and J are TRBV5-4 and TRBJ1-5; D may be TRBD1 (5 bases). The CDR3 is made up of 13 amino acids. Trimming cost V 5 bases and J 5 bases, with 11 bases left between them. The V gene's germline CDR1 is SGHNT and CDR2 YYREEE (reference sequence). For the CDR3, the DNA is TGTGCCAGCAGAGGAGGGGCGGATCAGCCCCAGCATTTT. It is translated as CASRGGADQPQHF.

J is TRBJ1-6 and V is TRBV5-1; D perhaps matches TRBD1 (6 bases). CDR1 SGHRS and CDR2 YFSETQ come from the germline V gene. V was trimmed by 4 bases and J by 6 bases, leaving 17 bases between them. The length of the CDR3 is 16 residues. This CDR3 reads CASSPLQRDINSPLHF. CDR3 DNA sequence: TGCGCCAGCAGCCCGCTTCAACGGGACATTAATTCACCCCTCCACTTT.

CDR3: CASSQSGWGGEQFF. CDR3 bases: TGCGCCAGCAGTCAATCGGGTTGGGGCGGTGAGCAGTTCTTC. This chain joins TRBV23-1 and TRBJ2-1; TRBD1 is a possible D gene (5 bases). TRBV23-1 is an ORF, and what it does is uncertain. The CDR3 contains 14 residues. V lost 0 bases, J lost 9 bases, and 12 bases lay in between.

The chain employs TRBV12-5 and TRBJ2-7; 10 bases align to TRBD1. The junction had 14 bases not matched to a gene; V was cut back by 5 bases and J by 4 bases. This CDR3 has 17 amino acids. Germline loops: CDR1 LGHNT, CDR2 FRNRAP. This chain's CDR3 is CASGPRTSGTGDYEQYF. The CDR3 DNA reads as TGTGCTAGTGGTCCCCGAACATCCGGGACAGGGGATTACGAGCAGTACTTC.

This clone was recorded a few times. V gene TRBV27 combines with J gene TRBJ2-7; 8 bases match TRBD2. V trimming: 5 bases; J trimming: 4 bases; junction bases outside the gene matches: 16. The CDR3 length is 17 residues. The germline V gene has CDR1 MNHEY and CDR2 SMNVEV (reference sequence). The CDR3 DNA reads as TGTGCCAGCAGTCCCAACATTGTGGGGACTAGTTTGTACGAGCAGTACTTC. It is translated as CASSPNIVGTSLYEQYF.

The rearrangement uses TRBV5-1 and TRBJ1-2; no firm D call. The V end was cut by 3 bases, the J end by 5 bases, with 14 bases between. Germline CDR1 is SGHRS and CDR2 is YFSETQ. CDR3 length: 14 residues. CDR3 nucleotide sequence: TGCGCCAGCAGCTGGACCGCATCTGATTATGGCTACACCTTC. Protein: CASSWTASDYGYTF.